The rows below give T cell receptor beta chains drawn from one sample of a study of cytomegalovirus exposure and HLA in healthy donors. Some clones are missing from TCRdb's copy, which holds only in-frame ones; the method was immunoSEQ multiplex PCR. The table includes more than 65,000 clones, over 70% detected once. The sequencing input was PBMCs. The receptors derive from a man aged 40-49 years in good health and CMV-seronegative. CDR3s include the opening cysteine and the closing phenylalanine or tryptophan. The order of the fields is clone size, D gene, J gene, V gene, CDR3 protein, CDR3 DNA. D genes are given only for firm matches. Clone size is given for some rows only: seen once, a few or many times, or a class if the clone is expanded.

abundance: few
d_gene: -
j_gene: TRBJ1-1
v_gene: TRBV4-1
CDR3aa: CASSQEPGVNTEAFF
CDR3nt: TGCGCCAGCAGCCAAGAGCCGGGTGTGAACACTGAAGCTTTCTTT

abundance: -
d_gene: -
j_gene: TRBJ1-6
v_gene: TRBV28
CDR3aa: CASSLTVNGGSPLHF
CDR3nt: TGTGCCAGCAGTCTCACAGTCAATGGTGGTTCACCCCTCCACTTT

abundance: -
d_gene: -
j_gene: TRBJ1-2
v_gene: TRBV5-4
CDR3aa: CASSLVGGQSYGYTF
CDR3nt: TGTGCCAGCAGCTTGGTCGGGGGGCAGAGCTATGGCTACACCTTC

abundance: -
d_gene: -
j_gene: TRBJ1-3
v_gene: TRBV18
CDR3aa: CASSPGLDGNTIYF
CDR3nt: TGTGCCAGCTCACCAGGACTAGACGGAAACACCATATATTTT

abundance: -
d_gene: TRBD1
j_gene: TRBJ1-2
v_gene: TRBV29-1
CDR3aa: CSVALGTGIGYTF
CDR3nt: TGCAGCGTAGCTCTCGGGACAGGGATAGGCTACACCTTC

abundance: few
d_gene: TRBD1
j_gene: TRBJ2-3
v_gene: TRBV5-5
CDR3aa: CASRFDRVDTQYF
CDR3nt: TGTGCCAGCAGATTCGACAGGGTCGATACGCAGTATTTT

abundance: once
d_gene: -
j_gene: TRBJ1-4
v_gene: TRBV6-1
CDR3aa: CASSWTVNEKLFF
CDR3nt: TGTGCCAGCAGTTGGACAGTTAATGAAAAACTGTTTTTT

abundance: -
d_gene: TRBD1
j_gene: TRBJ2-7
v_gene: TRBV4-2
CDR3aa: CASSQGAGGPSYEQYF
CDR3nt: TGTGCCAGCAGCCAAGGGGCAGGGGGCCCGTCCTACGAGCAGTACTTC

abundance: -
d_gene: TRBD1
j_gene: TRBJ1-4
v_gene: TRBV7-2
CDR3aa: CASSTQTGQNEKLFF
CDR3nt: TGTGCCAGCAGCACCCAGACAGGGCAGAATGAAAAACTGTTTTTT

abundance: -
d_gene: -
j_gene: TRBJ2-5
v_gene: TRBV28
CDR3aa: CASTRSGAEETQYF
CDR3nt: TGTGCCAGCACCCGCTCGGGAGCCGAAGAGACCCAGTACTTC

abundance: -
d_gene: -
j_gene: TRBJ1-1
v_gene: TRBV28
CDR3aa: CASSLGGASQSEAFF
CDR3nt: TGTGCCAGCAGTTTAGGGGGCGCGAGTCAGAGTGAAGCTTTCTTT

abundance: -
d_gene: -
j_gene: TRBJ1-5
v_gene: TRBV15
CDR3aa: CATSRDGGGQPQHF
CDR3nt: TGTGCCACCAGCAGAGATGGGGGCGGTCAGCCCCAGCATTTT

abundance: -
d_gene: TRBD1
j_gene: TRBJ1-1
v_gene: TRBV5-1
CDR3aa: CASSLRAGTGGTEAFF
CDR3nt: TGCGCCAGCAGCTTACGTGCCGGGACAGGGGGTACTGAAGCTTTCTTT

abundance: -
d_gene: TRBD1
j_gene: TRBJ1-6
v_gene: TRBV19
CDR3aa: CASSIQESGQNNSPLHF
CDR3nt: TGTGCCAGTAGTATACAAGAGTCGGGACAGAATAATTCACCCCTCCACTTT

abundance: -
d_gene: TRBD2
j_gene: TRBJ2-1
v_gene: TRBV4-1
CDR3aa: CASSLGGAGGSYNEQFF
CDR3nt: TGCGCCAGCAGCCTCGGCGGAGCGGGGGGGTCCTACAATGAGCAGTTCTTC

abundance: -
d_gene: -
j_gene: TRBJ2-7
v_gene: TRBV6-5
CDR3aa: CASSYLSGGLSYEQYF
CDR3nt: TGTGCCAGCAGTTACTTATCCGGGGGTCTGTCCTACGAGCAGTACTTC

abundance: -
d_gene: -
j_gene: TRBJ2-2
v_gene: TRBV6-5
CDR3aa: CATLPPNTGELFF
CDR3nt: TGTGCCACCCTTCCCCCGAACACCGGGGAGCTGTTTTTT

abundance: once
d_gene: -
j_gene: TRBJ1-3
v_gene: TRBV18
CDR3aa: CASSPPVEWRNTIYF
CDR3nt: TGTGCCAGCTCACCACCAGTGGAGTGGAGAAACACCATATATTTT

abundance: -
d_gene: TRBD2
j_gene: TRBJ2-6
v_gene: TRBV7-8
CDR3aa: CASSLIVAGGAGANVLTF
CDR3nt: TGTGCCAGCAGCTTAATAGTTGCGGGGGGGGCTGGGGCCAACGTCCTGACTTTC

abundance: -
d_gene: -
j_gene: TRBJ2-5
v_gene: TRBV7-2
CDR3aa: CASSLRGGTWRETQYF
CDR3nt: TGTGCCAGCAGCTTAAGAGGAGGGACCTGGCGGGAGACCCAGTACTTC

abundance: once
d_gene: -
j_gene: TRBJ2-3
v_gene: TRBV7-9
CDR3aa: CASSLDNGGFSTDTQYF
CDR3nt: TGTGCCAGCAGCTTAGATAATGGAGGGTTTAGCACAGATACGCAGTATTTT

abundance: -
d_gene: -
j_gene: TRBJ1-1
v_gene: TRBV6-1
CDR3aa: CASRVVQTMNTEAFF
CDR3nt: TGTGCCAGCAGGGTTGTACAGACGATGAACACTGAAGCTTTCTTT

abundance: -
d_gene: TRBD1
j_gene: TRBJ1-2
v_gene: TRBV11-2
CDR3aa: CASSLQGAGGYTF
CDR3nt: TGTGCCAGCAGCTTACAGGGGGCGGGGGGCTACACCTTC

abundance: -
d_gene: -
j_gene: TRBJ1-2
v_gene: TRBV10-3
CDR3aa: CACPADTNYGYTF
CDR3nt: TGTGCCTGCCCGGCAGACACTAACTATGGCTACACCTTC

abundance: -
d_gene: TRBD2
j_gene: TRBJ2-3
v_gene: TRBV28
CDR3aa: CASSYWRRSGGTDTQYF
CDR3nt: TGTGCCAGCAGTTATTGGAGGAGGAGCGGGGGCACAGATACGCAGTATTTT

abundance: -
d_gene: TRBD2
j_gene: TRBJ2-1
v_gene: TRBV5-1
CDR3aa: CASSLSGAHGEEQFF
CDR3nt: TGCGCCAGCAGCTTAAGCGGGGCGCACGGGGAAGAGCAGTTCTTC

abundance: -
d_gene: -
j_gene: TRBJ1-4
v_gene: TRBV14
CDR3aa: CASSPNRDTMFF
CDR3nt: TGTGCCAGCAGCCCGAACAGGGACACGATGTTTTTT

abundance: -
d_gene: TRBD2
j_gene: TRBJ2-6
v_gene: TRBV19
CDR3aa: CATGGALGANVLTF
CDR3nt: TGTGCCACCGGGGGGGCGCTAGGGGCCAACGTCCTGACTTTC

abundance: few
d_gene: TRBD1
j_gene: TRBJ2-5
v_gene: TRBV9
CDR3aa: CASSVGGTGGETQYF
CDR3nt: TGTGCCAGCAGCGTAGGGGGGACAGGGGGAGAGACCCAGTACTTC

abundance: -
d_gene: -
j_gene: TRBJ1-1
v_gene: TRBV12-5
CDR3aa: CASAMGRERADMTEAFF
CDR3nt: TGTGCTAGTGCAATGGGGAGAGAGAGGGCTGATATGACTGAAGCTTTCTTT

abundance: -
d_gene: -
j_gene: TRBJ1-1
v_gene: TRBV15
CDR3aa: CATSLRPRGNAEAFF
CDR3nt: TGTGCCACCAGCCTTAGACCTCGGGGGAACGCTGAAGCTTTCTTT

abundance: -
d_gene: TRBD2
j_gene: TRBJ2-1
v_gene: TRBV6-6
CDR3aa: CASTHSGGAAEQFF
CDR3nt: TGTGCCAGCACTCATAGCGGGGGGGCCGCTGAGCAGTTCTTC

abundance: -
d_gene: -
j_gene: TRBJ1-1
v_gene: TRBV14
CDR3aa: CASSPEVGMEDTEAFF
CDR3nt: TGTGCCAGCAGCCCGGAAGTTGGGATGGAGGACACTGAAGCTTTCTTT

abundance: -
d_gene: -
j_gene: TRBJ1-4
v_gene: TRBV6-6
CDR3aa: CASNERQEANEKLFF
CDR3nt: TGTGCCAGCAATGAAAGACAGGAAGCTAATGAAAAACTGTTTTTT

abundance: -
d_gene: TRBD1
j_gene: TRBJ2-1
v_gene: TRBV5-1
CDR3aa: CASSKGQGAVVVDEQFF
CDR3nt: TGCGCCAGCAGCAAAGGACAGGGGGCAGTAGTAGTGGATGAGCAGTTCTTC

abundance: -
d_gene: -
j_gene: TRBJ1-1
v_gene: TRBV12-5
CDR3aa: CASVLAGNTEAFF
CDR3nt: TGTGCTAGTGTATTGGCAGGGAACACTGAAGCTTTCTTT

abundance: -
d_gene: TRBD1
j_gene: TRBJ1-2
v_gene: TRBV4-3
CDR3aa: CASSQSIDRGANYGYTF
CDR3nt: TGCGCCAGCAGCCAATCTATCGACAGGGGAGCTAACTATGGCTACACCTTC

abundance: -
d_gene: -
j_gene: TRBJ2-7
v_gene: TRBV4-1
CDR3aa: CASSQGLTDSYEQYF
CDR3nt: TGCGCCAGCAGCCAAGGATTGACAGATTCCTACGAGCAGTACTTC

abundance: -
d_gene: -
j_gene: TRBJ2-2
v_gene: TRBV28
CDR3aa: CASSPPWATGELFF
CDR3nt: TGTGCCAGCAGTCCCCCTTGGGCCACCGGGGAGCTGTTTTTT

abundance: once
d_gene: TRBD1
j_gene: TRBJ2-7
v_gene: TRBV5-1
CDR3aa: CASRPRQGGLYEQYF
CDR3nt: TGCGCCAGCAGGCCAAGACAGGGGGGCCTGTACGAGCAGTACTTC

abundance: few
d_gene: TRBD1
j_gene: TRBJ1-2
v_gene: TRBV6-5
CDR3aa: CASRPGDRVEDGYTF
CDR3nt: TGTGCCAGCAGACCAGGGGACAGGGTAGAGGATGGCTACACCTTC

abundance: -
d_gene: TRBD1
j_gene: TRBJ2-3
v_gene: TRBV9
CDR3aa: CASSVVGDRGTTDTQYF
CDR3nt: TGTGCCAGCAGCGTAGTAGGGGACAGGGGGACCACAGATACGCAGTATTTT

abundance: once
d_gene: TRBD1
j_gene: TRBJ1-4
v_gene: TRBV6-1
CDR3aa: CASSPQGAGNEKLFF
CDR3nt: TGTGCCAGCAGTCCTCAGGGGGCGGGGAATGAAAAACTGTTTTTT

abundance: few
d_gene: TRBD1
j_gene: TRBJ1-6
v_gene: TRBV28
CDR3aa: CASSSTGDNSPLHF
CDR3nt: TGTGCCAGCAGTTCGACAGGGGATAATTCACCCCTCCACTTT

abundance: few
d_gene: -
j_gene: TRBJ2-7
v_gene: TRBV25-1
CDR3aa: CASSFLDSCEQYF
CDR3nt: TGTGCCAGCAGTTTTTTAGATTCTTGCGAGCAGTACTTC

abundance: -
d_gene: -
j_gene: TRBJ2-3
v_gene: TRBV19
CDR3aa: CASSIAGFITDTQYF
CDR3nt: TGTGCCAGTAGTATAGCAGGGTTCATCACAGATACGCAGTATTTT

abundance: -
d_gene: TRBD1
j_gene: TRBJ1-2
v_gene: TRBV11-2
CDR3aa: CASSFGTGHYGYTF
CDR3nt: TGTGCCAGCAGCTTTGGGACAGGGCATTACGGCTACACCTTC

abundance: -
d_gene: TRBD2
j_gene: TRBJ2-1
v_gene: TRBV4-1
CDR3aa: CASSHPGTRTYNEQFF
CDR3nt: TGCGCCAGCAGCCATCCAGGGACTAGGACCTACAATGAGCAGTTCTTC

abundance: -
d_gene: TRBD1
j_gene: TRBJ1-2
v_gene: TRBV7-6
CDR3aa: CASSPDGQGYYGYTF
CDR3nt: TGTGCCAGCAGCCCGGACGGACAGGGGTACTATGGCTACACCTTC

abundance: -
d_gene: -
j_gene: TRBJ1-2
v_gene: TRBV7-8
CDR3aa: CASSRGQTLSNYGYTF
CDR3nt: TGTGCCAGCAGCCGCGGACAGACCTTATCTAACTATGGCTACACCTTC

abundance: few
d_gene: TRBD2
j_gene: TRBJ2-5
v_gene: TRBV6-4
CDR3aa: CASSETSGGQETQYF
CDR3nt: TGTGCCAGCAGCGAGACTAGCGGGGGCCAAGAGACCCAGTACTTC

abundance: -
d_gene: -
j_gene: TRBJ2-1
v_gene: TRBV4-1
CDR3aa: CASSPLGPYNEQFF
CDR3nt: TGCGCCAGCAGCCCCTTGGGGCCATACAATGAGCAGTTCTTC

abundance: once
d_gene: TRBD1
j_gene: TRBJ1-1
v_gene: TRBV29-1
CDR3aa: CSVEDGQGVLVGTEAFF
CDR3nt: TGCAGCGTTGAGGACGGACAGGGGGTATTAGTGGGCACTGAAGCTTTCTTT

abundance: -
d_gene: -
j_gene: TRBJ1-2
v_gene: TRBV4-1
CDR3aa: CASSQGVEQYYGYTF
CDR3nt: TGCGCCAGCAGCCAAGGGGTAGAACAGTACTATGGCTACACCTTC

abundance: few
d_gene: TRBD2
j_gene: TRBJ2-3
v_gene: TRBV4-3
CDR3aa: CASSQEVAGGIDTQYF
CDR3nt: TGCGCCAGCAGCCAAGAGGTAGCGGGGGGGATAGATACGCAGTATTTT

abundance: -
d_gene: -
j_gene: TRBJ1-1
v_gene: TRBV28
CDR3aa: CASSPAPAEAFF
CDR3nt: TGTGCCAGCAGCCCTGCACCGGCTGAAGCTTTCTTT

abundance: once
d_gene: -
j_gene: TRBJ2-1
v_gene: TRBV11-3
CDR3aa: CASSSSGGPNEQFF
CDR3nt: TGTGCCAGCTCGTCATCCGGGGGTCCGAATGAGCAGTTCTTC

abundance: -
d_gene: -
j_gene: TRBJ2-5
v_gene: TRBV7-3
CDR3aa: CASSLTGEGTQYF
CDR3nt: TGTGCCAGCAGCTTAACGGGCGAGGGCACCCAGTACTTC

abundance: once
d_gene: -
j_gene: TRBJ1-2
v_gene: TRBV28
CDR3aa: CASSLLDSNYGYTF
CDR3nt: TGTGCCAGCAGTTTACTCGACAGCAACTATGGCTACACCTTC

abundance: -
d_gene: -
j_gene: TRBJ1-3
v_gene: TRBV5-3
CDR3aa: CARSPAPVGHGYTIYF
CDR3nt: TGTGCCAGAAGCCCGGCGCCGGTGGGCCATGGGTACACCATATATTTT